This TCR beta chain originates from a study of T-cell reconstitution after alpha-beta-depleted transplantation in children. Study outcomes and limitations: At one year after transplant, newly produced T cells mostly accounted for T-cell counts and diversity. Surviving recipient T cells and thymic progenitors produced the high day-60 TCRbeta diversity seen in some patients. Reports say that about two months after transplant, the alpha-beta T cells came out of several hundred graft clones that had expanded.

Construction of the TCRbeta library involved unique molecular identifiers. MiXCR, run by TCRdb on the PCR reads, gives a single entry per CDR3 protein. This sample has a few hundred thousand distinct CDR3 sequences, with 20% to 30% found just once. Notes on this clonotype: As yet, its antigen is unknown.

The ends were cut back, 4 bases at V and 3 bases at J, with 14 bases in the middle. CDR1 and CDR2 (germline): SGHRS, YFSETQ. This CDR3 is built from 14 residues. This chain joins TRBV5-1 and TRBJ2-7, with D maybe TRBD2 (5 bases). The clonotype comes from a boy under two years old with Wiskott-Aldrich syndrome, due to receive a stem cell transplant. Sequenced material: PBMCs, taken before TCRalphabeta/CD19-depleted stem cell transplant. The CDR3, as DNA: TGCGCCAGCAGCACTCGGGGTTACCTCTACGAGCAGTACTTC. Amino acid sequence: CASSTRGYLYEQYF.